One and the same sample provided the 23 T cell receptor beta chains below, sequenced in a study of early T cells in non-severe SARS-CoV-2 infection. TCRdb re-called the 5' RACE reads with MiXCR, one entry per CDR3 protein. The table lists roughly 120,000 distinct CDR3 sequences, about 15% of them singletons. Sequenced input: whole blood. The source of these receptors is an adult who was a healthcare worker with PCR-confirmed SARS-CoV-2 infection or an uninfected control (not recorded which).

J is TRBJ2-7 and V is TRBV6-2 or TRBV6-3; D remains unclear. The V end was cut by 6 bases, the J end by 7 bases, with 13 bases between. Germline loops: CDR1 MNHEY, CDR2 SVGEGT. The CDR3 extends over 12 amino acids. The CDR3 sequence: CASSPLRREQYF. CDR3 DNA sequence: TGTGCCAGCAGCCCCTTGCGGCGGGAGCAGTACTTC.

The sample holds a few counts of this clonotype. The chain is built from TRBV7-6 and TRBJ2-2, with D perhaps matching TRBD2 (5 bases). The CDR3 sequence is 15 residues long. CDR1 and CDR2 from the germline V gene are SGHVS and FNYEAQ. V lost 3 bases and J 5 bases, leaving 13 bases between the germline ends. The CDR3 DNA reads TGTGCCAGCAGCTTGGAGACCCGGGGAACCGGGGAGCTGTTTTTT. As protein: CASSLETRGTGELFF.

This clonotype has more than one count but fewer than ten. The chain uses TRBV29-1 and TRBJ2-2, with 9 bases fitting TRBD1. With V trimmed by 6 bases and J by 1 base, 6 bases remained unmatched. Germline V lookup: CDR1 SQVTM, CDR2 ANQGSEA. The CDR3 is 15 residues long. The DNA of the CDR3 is TGCAGCGTGAAGGGACAGGGCATGAACACCGGGGAGCTGTTTTTT. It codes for CSVKGQGMNTGELFF.

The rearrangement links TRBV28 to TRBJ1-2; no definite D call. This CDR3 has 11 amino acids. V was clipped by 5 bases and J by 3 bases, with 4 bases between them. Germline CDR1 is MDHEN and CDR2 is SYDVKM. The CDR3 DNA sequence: TGTGCCAGCAGTGCTTACTATGGCTACACCTTC. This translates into CASSAYYGYTF.

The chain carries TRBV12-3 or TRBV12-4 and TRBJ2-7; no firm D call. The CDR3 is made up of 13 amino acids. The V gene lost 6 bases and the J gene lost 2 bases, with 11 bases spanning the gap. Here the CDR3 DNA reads TGTGCCAGCAGCTTCCCCCAAACCTACGAGCAGTACTTC. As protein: CASSFPQTYEQYF.

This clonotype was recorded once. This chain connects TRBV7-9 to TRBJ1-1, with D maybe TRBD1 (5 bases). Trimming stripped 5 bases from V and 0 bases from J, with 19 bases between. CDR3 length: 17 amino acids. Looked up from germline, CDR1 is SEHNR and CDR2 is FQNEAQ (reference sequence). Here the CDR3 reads CASSPRTGREMNTEAFF. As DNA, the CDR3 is TGTGCCAGCAGCCCACGGACGGGCAGGGAGATGAACACTGAAGCTTTCTTT.

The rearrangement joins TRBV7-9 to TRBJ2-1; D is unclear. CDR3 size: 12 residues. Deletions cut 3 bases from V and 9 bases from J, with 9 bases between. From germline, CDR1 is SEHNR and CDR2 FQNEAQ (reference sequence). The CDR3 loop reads CASSFSGGEQFF. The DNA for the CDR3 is TGTGCCAGCAGCTTTTCCGGTGGTGAGCAGTTCTTC. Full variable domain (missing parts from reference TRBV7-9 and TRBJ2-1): DTGVSQNPRHKITKRGQNVTFRCDPISEHNRLYWYRQTLGQGPEFLTYFQNEAQLEKSRLLSDRFSAERPKGSFSTLEIQRTEQGDSAMYLCASSFSGGEQFFGPGTRLTVL.

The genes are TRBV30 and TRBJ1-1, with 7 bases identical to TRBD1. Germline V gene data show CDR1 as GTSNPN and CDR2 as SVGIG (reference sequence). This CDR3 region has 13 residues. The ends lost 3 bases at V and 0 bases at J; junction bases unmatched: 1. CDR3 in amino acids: CAWRGQMNTEAFF. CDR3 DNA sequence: TGTGCCTGGAGGGGACAGATGAACACTGAAGCTTTCTTT.

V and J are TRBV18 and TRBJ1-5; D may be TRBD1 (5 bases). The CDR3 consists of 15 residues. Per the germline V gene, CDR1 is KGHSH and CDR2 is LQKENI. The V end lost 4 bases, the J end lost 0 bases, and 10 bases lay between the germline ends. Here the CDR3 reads CASSRVGDSNQPQHF. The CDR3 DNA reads TGTGCCAGCTCACGGGTAGGGGATAGCAATCAGCCCCAGCATTTT.

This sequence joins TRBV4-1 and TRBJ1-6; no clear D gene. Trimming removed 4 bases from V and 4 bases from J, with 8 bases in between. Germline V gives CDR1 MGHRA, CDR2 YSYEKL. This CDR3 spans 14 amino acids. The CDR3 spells CASSRGLYNSPLHF. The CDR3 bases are TGCGCCAGCAGCCGCGGCTTATATAATTCACCCCTCCACTTT.

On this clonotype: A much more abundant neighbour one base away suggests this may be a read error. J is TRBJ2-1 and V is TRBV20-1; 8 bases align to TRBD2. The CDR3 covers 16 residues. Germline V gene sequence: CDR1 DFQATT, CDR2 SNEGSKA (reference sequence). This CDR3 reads CSARISGGASYNVQFF. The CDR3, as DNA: TGCAGTGCTAGAATTTCCGGGGGGGCCTCCTACAATGTGCAGTTCTTC.

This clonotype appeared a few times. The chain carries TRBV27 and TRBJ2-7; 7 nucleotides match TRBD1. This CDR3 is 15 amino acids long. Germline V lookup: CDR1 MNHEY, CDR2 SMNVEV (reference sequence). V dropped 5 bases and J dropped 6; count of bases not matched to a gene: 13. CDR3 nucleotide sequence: TGTGCCAGCAGTACAACCGGGACAGTGACGACCGAGCAGTACTTC. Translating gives CASSTTGTVTTEQYF.

The CDR3 reads CAISESSGLNEQYF. Here the CDR3 DNA reads TGTGCCATCAGTGAGTCGAGTGGGTTAAATGAGCAGTACTTC. This chain connects TRBV10-3 to TRBJ2-7; D ambiguous. The CDR3 is 14 amino acids. CDR1 and CDR2 (germline): ENHRY, SYGVKD. V gave up 0 bases and J gave up 7 bases, with 13 bases separating them.

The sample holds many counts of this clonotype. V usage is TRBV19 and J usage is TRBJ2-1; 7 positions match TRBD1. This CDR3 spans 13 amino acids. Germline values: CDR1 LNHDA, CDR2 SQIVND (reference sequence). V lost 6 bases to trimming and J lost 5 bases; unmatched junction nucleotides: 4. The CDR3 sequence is CASSSDRDNEQFF. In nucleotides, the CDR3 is TGTGCCAGTAGCTCAGACAGGGACAATGAGCAGTTCTTC. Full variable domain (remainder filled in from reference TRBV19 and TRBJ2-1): DGGITQSPKYLFRKEGQNVTLSCEQNLNHDAMYWYRQDPGQGLRLIYYSQIVNDFQKGDIAEGYSVSREKKESFPLTVTSAQKNPTAFYLCASSSDRDNEQFFGPGTRLTVL.

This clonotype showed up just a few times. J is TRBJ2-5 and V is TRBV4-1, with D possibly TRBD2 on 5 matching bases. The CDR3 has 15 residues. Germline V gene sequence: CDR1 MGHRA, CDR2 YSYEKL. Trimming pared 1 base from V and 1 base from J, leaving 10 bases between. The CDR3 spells CASSQARRGQETQYF. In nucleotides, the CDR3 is TGCGCCAGCAGCCAAGCGCGCCGGGGCCAAGAGACCCAGTACTTC.

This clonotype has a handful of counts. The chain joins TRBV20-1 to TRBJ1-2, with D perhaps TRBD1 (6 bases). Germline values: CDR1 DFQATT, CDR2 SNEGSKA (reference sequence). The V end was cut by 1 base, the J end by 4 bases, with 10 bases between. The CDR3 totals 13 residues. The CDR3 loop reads CSARAGGPYGYTF. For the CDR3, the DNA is TGCAGTGCTAGAGCTGGGGGCCCCTATGGCTACACCTTC.

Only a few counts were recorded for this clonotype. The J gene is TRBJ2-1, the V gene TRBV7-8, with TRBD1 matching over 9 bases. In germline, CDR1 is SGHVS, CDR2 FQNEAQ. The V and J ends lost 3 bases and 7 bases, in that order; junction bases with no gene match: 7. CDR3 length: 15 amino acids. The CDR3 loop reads CASSFYRGLRNEQFF. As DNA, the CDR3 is TGTGCCAGCAGCTTTTACAGGGGGCTACGGAATGAGCAGTTCTTC.

The CDR3 nucleotides are TGTGCCAGCAGCTTAAACAGGGGAGGCACAGATACGCAGTATTTT. It is translated as CASSLNRGGTDTQYF. V usage is TRBV7-2 and J usage is TRBJ2-3; TRBD1 aligns across 7 bases. V lost 2 bases, J lost 1 base, and 3 bases stayed unmatched. The length of the CDR3 is 15 residues. Germline-derived CDR1 and CDR2 are SGHTA and FQGNSA.

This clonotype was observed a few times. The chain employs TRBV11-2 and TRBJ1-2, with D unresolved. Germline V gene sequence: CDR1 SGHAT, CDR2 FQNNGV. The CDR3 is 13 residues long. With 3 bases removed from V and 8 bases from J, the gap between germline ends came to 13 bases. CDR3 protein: CASSLWGEYGYTF. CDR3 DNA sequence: TGTGCCAGCAGCTTGTGGGGAGAGTACGGCTACACCTTC.

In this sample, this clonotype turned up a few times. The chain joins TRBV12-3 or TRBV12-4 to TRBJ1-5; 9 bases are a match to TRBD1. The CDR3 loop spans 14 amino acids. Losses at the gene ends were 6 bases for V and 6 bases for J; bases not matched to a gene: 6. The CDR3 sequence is CASRRTGDGQPQHF. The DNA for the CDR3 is TGTGCCAGCAGGAGGACAGGGGATGGTCAGCCCCAGCATTTT.

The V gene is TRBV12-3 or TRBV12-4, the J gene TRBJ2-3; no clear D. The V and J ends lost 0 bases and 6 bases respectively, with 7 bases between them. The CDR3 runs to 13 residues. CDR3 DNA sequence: TGTGCCAGCAGTTTAGCTAGGAAGGATACGCAGTATTTT. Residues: CASSLARKDTQYF.

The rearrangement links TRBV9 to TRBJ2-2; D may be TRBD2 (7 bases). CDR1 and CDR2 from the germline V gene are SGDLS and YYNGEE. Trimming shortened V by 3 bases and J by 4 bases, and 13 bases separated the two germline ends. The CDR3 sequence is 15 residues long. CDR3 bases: TGTGCCAGCAGCGCGGGGGGCTTTGGCACCGGGGAGCTGTTTTTT. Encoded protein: CASSAGGFGTGELFF.

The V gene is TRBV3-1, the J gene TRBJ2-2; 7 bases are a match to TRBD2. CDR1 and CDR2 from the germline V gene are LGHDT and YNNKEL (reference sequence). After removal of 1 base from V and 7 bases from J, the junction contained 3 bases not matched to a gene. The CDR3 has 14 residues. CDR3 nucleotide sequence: TGTGCCAGCAGCCAAGGACTAGCCATCGGGGAGCTGTTTTTT. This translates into CASSQGLAIGELFF.